This TCR beta chain stems from a study of blood T cells in healthy people across ages. Whole-study findings and limits: Estimated diversity across one million T cells was deemed an underestimate.

Alongside a J-beta primer mix, a sample-barcoded 5' primer served in a second PCR lasting about 7 to 11 cycles. In TCRdb, the 5' RACE reads were re-called with MiXCR into one record per CDR3 protein. The sample contains 2 million or so distinct CDR3 sequences, about 50% of which appear only once. Remarks on this clonotype: The antigen is not known.

V was trimmed by 10 bases and J by 2 bases, leaving 12 bases between them. The germline V gene encodes CDR1 ENHRY and CDR2 SYGVKD. The CDR3 is 12 amino acids. This TCR was sampled from a woman in her 40s in good health. Sequenced sample: blood. The chain recombines TRBV10-3 with TRBJ2-7; a possible D gene is TRBD1 (5 bases). CDR3 coding DNA: TGTGCCACCCAGGGTGGCACCTACGAGCAGTACTTC. As protein: CATQGGTYEQYF.